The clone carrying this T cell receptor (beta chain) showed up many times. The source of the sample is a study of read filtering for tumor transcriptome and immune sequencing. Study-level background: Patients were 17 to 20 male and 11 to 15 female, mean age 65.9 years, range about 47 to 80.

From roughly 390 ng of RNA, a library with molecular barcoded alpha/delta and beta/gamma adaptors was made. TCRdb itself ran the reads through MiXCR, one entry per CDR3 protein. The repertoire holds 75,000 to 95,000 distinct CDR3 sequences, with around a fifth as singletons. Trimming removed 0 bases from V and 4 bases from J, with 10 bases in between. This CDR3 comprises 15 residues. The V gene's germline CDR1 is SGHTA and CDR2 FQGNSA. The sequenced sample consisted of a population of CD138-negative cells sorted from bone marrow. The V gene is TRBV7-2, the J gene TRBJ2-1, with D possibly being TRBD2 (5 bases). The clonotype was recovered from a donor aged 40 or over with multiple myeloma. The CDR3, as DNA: TGTGCCAGCAGCTTAGCGGCAGGACTTTACAATGAGCAGTTCTTC. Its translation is CASSLAAGLYNEQFF.